Following are 23 T cell receptor beta chains from one sample sequenced in a study of T cell changes during pregnancy in multiple sclerosis. The method was immunoSEQ multiplex PCR; TCRdb's version includes in-frame clones alone and lacks a portion of them. The sample lists roughly 23,000 clones, 86% occurring once. The material was CD4+ T cells from peripheral blood mononuclear cells, obtained in the first trimester of pregnancy. These receptors all stem from a female donor in good health, enrolled as a control in a pregnancy study.

The V gene is TRBV11-2, the J gene TRBJ2-2; 7 bases map to TRBD1. V was pared by 5 bases and J by 6 bases, with 3 bases of the junction left unmatched. CDR1 is SGHAT, CDR2 FQNNGV, per germline. This CDR3 is built from 13 residues. The chain's CDR3 is CASSRDRAGELFF. The CDR3, as DNA: TGTGCCAGCAGCCGCGACAGGGCCGGGGAGCTGTTTTTT.

The gene calls are TRBV19 and TRBJ2-1; 10 bases are a match to TRBD1. The CDR3 extends over 17 amino acids. The germline gives CDR1 LNHDA, CDR2 SQIVND (reference sequence). Trimming took 3 bases from V and 4 from J; bases not matched to a gene: 9. In nucleotides, the CDR3 is TGTGCCAGTAGTATGGGGGGGACAGGGGTAATTTACAATGAGCAGTTCTTC. Translation gives CASSMGGTGVIYNEQFF. Complete variable domain (other parts from reference TRBV19 and TRBJ2-1): DGGITQSPKYLFRKEGQNVTLSCEQNLNHDAMYWYRQDPGQGLRLIYYSQIVNDFQKGDIAEGYSVSREKKESFPLTVTSAQKNPTAFYLCASSMGGTGVIYNEQFFGPGTRLTVL.

The chain joins TRBV5-6 to TRBJ1-3; possibly TRBD1 for D (5 bases). CDR3 length: 18 residues. CDR1 is SGHDT and CDR2 is YYEEEE in the germline V gene. Trimming took 9 bases from V and 6 from J, leaving 31 bases between them. CDR3 residues: CATTAWQEGSRDPNTIYF. CDR3 DNA sequence: TGTGCCACCACAGCTTGGCAGGAGGGCAGCCGGGACCCAAACACCATATATTTT.

The rearrangement joins TRBV7-3 to TRBJ2-2, with unresolved D. Germline CDR1 is SGHTA and CDR2 is FQGTGA. The CDR3 spans 13 residues. Trimming pared 6 bases from V and 4 bases from J, leaving 9 bases between. CDR3: CASSSYVTGELFF. The CDR3 region has the DNA TGTGCCAGCAGTTCCTATGTCACCGGGGAGCTGTTTTTT.

V is TRBV4-1 and J is TRBJ1-5; TRBD1 matches at 9 bases. Unmatched junction bases numbered 7, after V lost 1 base and J lost 9 bases. This CDR3 comprises 15 residues. In germline, CDR1 is MGHRA, CDR2 YSYEKL. The CDR3 coding sequence is TGCGCCAGCAGCCAAGGGGGACAGGGAGAAGGGCCCCAGCATTTT. Translated, it gives CASSQGGQGEGPQHF.

The rearrangement links TRBV7-3 to TRBJ1-2; D is unresolved. There are 13 residues in the CDR3. The V and J ends lost 3 bases and 0 bases respectively, with 5 bases between them. CDR1 is SGHTA, CDR2 FQGTGA, per germline. The CDR3 here is CASSLGANYGYTF. CDR3 in DNA: TGTGCCAGCAGCTTGGGCGCTAACTATGGCTACACCTTC.

The DNA for the CDR3 is TGCGCCAGCACCCTGGGACAGTCGACCGTGTCTGAAGCTTTCTTT. Translation: CASTLGQSTVSEAFF. This rearrangement joins TRBV5-1 to TRBJ1-1; TRBD1 aligns across 7 bases. The CDR3 sequence is 15 residues long. CDR1 and CDR2 (germline): SGHRS, YFSETQ. Trimming removed 6 bases from V and 6 bases from J; junction bases left unmatched: 14.

This chain connects TRBV27 to TRBJ2-7; 12 bases are shared with TRBD2. J lost 2 bases, V lost 5 bases, and 4 bases had no gene match. The CDR3 extends over 15 amino acids. The germline V gene has CDR1 MNHEY and CDR2 SMNVEV (reference sequence). CDR3 bases: TGTGCCAGCAGTGCGACTAGCGGGGGACCCTACGAGCAGTACTTC. This gives the protein CASSATSGGPYEQYF.

This clone appeared a few times. The gene calls are TRBV2 and TRBJ1-1; no firm D call. This CDR3 spans 11 amino acids. Germline values: CDR1 SNHLY, CDR2 FYNNEI. V lost 4 bases and J lost 5, with 5 bases in between. The CDR3 spells CASSGHTEAFF. DNA of the CDR3: TGTGCCAGCAGTGGGCATACTGAAGCTTTCTTT. The full variable domain, rest sourced from reference TRBV2 and TRBJ1-1, is EPEVTQTPSHQVTQMGQEVILRCVPISNHLYFYWYRQILGQKVEFLVSFYNNEISEKSEIFDDQFSVERPDGSNFTLKIRSTKLEDSAMYFCASSGHTEAFFGQGTRLTVV.

This chain uses TRBV5-1 with TRBJ2-3; maybe TRBD1 (6 bases). Germline lookup yields CDR1 SGHRS and CDR2 YFSETQ. Trimming took 3 bases from V and 0 from J, leaving 14 bases between them. The CDR3 has 16 residues. The CDR3: CASSSLGQSSTDTQYF. The CDR3 DNA reads TGCGCCAGCAGCTCCTTAGGACAGAGCAGCACAGATACGCAGTATTTT.

The rearrangement uses TRBV7-2 and TRBJ2-1; D remains unclear. The CDR3 runs to 14 residues. Germline CDR1 reads SGHTA; CDR2 reads FQGNSA. V shed 4 bases and J shed 0 bases, with 7 bases lying between them. The CDR3 DNA reads as TGTGCCAGCAGCTCGTCGAGCTCCTACAATGAGCAGTTCTTC. The encoded protein is CASSSSSSYNEQFF.

The rearrangement joins TRBV23-1 to TRBJ2-2, with 7 bases that match TRBD2. TRBV23-1 carries the ORF label, with uncertain function. This CDR3 spans 18 amino acids. The junction had 12 bases not matched to a gene; V was cut back by 0 bases and J by 5 bases. CDR3 in amino acids: CASSQSKGRGGSTGELFF. For the CDR3, the DNA is TGCGCCAGCAGTCAATCGAAGGGTCGCGGGGGAAGTACCGGGGAGCTGTTTTTT.

A single count supports this clone. The CDR3 sequence is CASSNSRGGGTTDTQYF. The CDR3 DNA follows: TGTGCCAGTAGTAATAGCCGCGGCGGGGGGACCACAGATACGCAGTATTTT. The gene calls are TRBV19 and TRBJ2-3; 8 bases are a match to TRBD2. The CDR3 is 17 amino acids. Losses at the gene ends were 4 bases for V and 2 bases for J; bases not matched to a gene: 11. Per the germline V gene, CDR1 is LNHDA and CDR2 is SQIVND (reference sequence).

The chain has TRBV19 and TRBJ1-5; perhaps TRBD1 as D (6 bases). Trimming took off 4 bases at V and 4 bases at J, with 17 bases between the two ends. The CDR3 covers 16 residues. Germline V CDR1 and CDR2: LNHDA, SQIVND (reference sequence). The CDR3 sequence is CASSRDTNLPNQPQHF. CDR3 DNA: TGTGCCAGTAGTAGGGACACTAACCTTCCAAATCAGCCCCAGCATTTT.

The chain carries TRBV5-1 and TRBJ2-1; TRBD2 aligns across 7 bases. The CDR3 runs to 19 residues. CDR1 and CDR2 (germline): SGHRS, YFSETQ. V was pared by 4 bases and J by 4 bases, with 20 bases of the junction left unmatched. The DNA of the CDR3 is TGCGCCAGCAGCCCGTACCAAGGGGCGGGGGTCGCCTCTTACAATGAGCAGTTCTTC. This codes for CASSPYQGAGVASYNEQFF.

The sample holds one count of this clone. Here the CDR3 reads CASRNPRGVTDTQYF. The CDR3 DNA sequence: TGTGCCAGCAGGAACCCCCGGGGTGTGACAGATACGCAGTATTTT. The chain carries TRBV6-1 and TRBJ2-3; D possibly corresponds to TRBD2 (5 bases). The CDR3 is 15 residues long. The V end was cut by 6 bases, the J end by 3 bases, with 16 bases between. Germline V gene sequence: CDR1 MNHNS, CDR2 SASEGT.

This sequence joins TRBV5-6 and TRBJ2-7; TRBD1 might be the D (6 bases). Germline V gives CDR1 SGHDT, CDR2 YYEEEE. The CDR3 is made up of 15 amino acids. The V end was cut by 1 base, the J end by 0 bases, with 11 bases between. The CDR3 is CASSLFARGSYEQYF. The CDR3 coding sequence is TGTGCCAGCAGCTTGTTTGCCAGGGGCTCCTACGAGCAGTACTTC.

This rearrangement joins TRBV6-1 to TRBJ2-5; 9 bases are a match to TRBD2. The CDR3 is 15 amino acids. J gave up 3 bases and V 11 bases, and 13 bases lay outside the gene matches. The germline V gene encodes CDR1 MNHNS and CDR2 SASEGT. The CDR3 here is CASRKRGAGEETQYF. DNA for the CDR3: TGTGCCTCCCGTAAGCGGGGGGCTGGAGAAGAGACCCAGTACTTC.

V is TRBV7-9 and J is TRBJ1-5, with D perhaps matching TRBD1 (5 bases). Germline assignment: CDR1 SEHNR and CDR2 FQNEAQ (reference sequence). V was shortened by 3 bases and J by 2 bases, with 17 bases between the two germline ends. The CDR3 is made up of 17 amino acids. CDR3 coding DNA: TGTGCCAGCAGCTTGAGCCTTGGACCACAGGGCAATCAGCCCCAGCATTTT. It codes for CASSLSLGPQGNQPQHF.

CDR3: CASSLMTGSMTDTQYF. The DNA for the CDR3 is TGTGCCAGCAGTCTAATGACGGGAAGCATGACAGATACGCAGTATTTT. The chain is built from TRBV11-2 and TRBJ2-3, with D maybe TRBD2 (5 bases). The CDR3 contains 16 residues. Trimming took off 6 bases at V and 3 bases at J, with 19 bases between the two ends. The germline CDR1 and CDR2 sequences are SGHAT and FQNNGV.

V and J are TRBV7-3 and TRBJ2-6, with TRBD1 matching 7 bases. The germline V gene encodes CDR1 SGHTA and CDR2 FQGTGA. This CDR3 comprises 15 residues. Unmatched junction bases numbered 4, after V lost 6 bases and J lost 2 bases. The CDR3 here is CASREGGTGANVLTF. The CDR3 DNA is TGTGCCAGCAGGGAAGGGGGCACTGGGGCCAACGTCCTGACTTTC.

The chain recombines TRBV27 with TRBJ1-1; D might be TRBD1 (5 bases). The V gene's germline CDR1 is MNHEY and CDR2 SMNVEV (reference sequence). V gave up 4 bases and J gave up 1 base, with 13 bases separating them. The CDR3 sequence is 15 residues long. CDR3 sequence reads: CASSWGGRRNTEAFF. In DNA form, the CDR3 reads TGTGCCAGCAGTTGGGGGGGGAGAAGGAACACTGAAGCTTTCTTT.

This chain links TRBV18 with TRBJ2-2, with 8 nucleotides matching TRBD2. V shed 3 bases and J 1 base; nucleotides not matched to a gene: 4. The germline V gene has CDR1 KGHSH and CDR2 LQKENI. The CDR3 runs 16 residues. CDR3: CASSPVLAGNTGELFF. DNA for the CDR3: TGTGCCAGCTCACCGGTCCTAGCGGGGAACACCGGGGAGCTGTTTTTT.